A single sample gave rise to the 28 T cell receptor beta chains below, sequenced in a study of T cell responses to AZD1222 COVID-19 vaccine. Here immunoSEQ multiplex PCR was the method, and the copy in TCRdb shows in-frame clones only, minus some. The sample yields around 90,000 clones, 86% seen once. The sequencing used peripheral blood, collected on day 0 of AZD1222 vaccination. The receptors here all came from an adult in good health.

CDR3 residues: CASSENRDNVYGYTF. CDR3 nucleotide sequence: TGTGCCAGCAGCGAAAACCGGGACAACGTTTATGGCTACACCTTC. This sequence joins TRBV7-2 and TRBJ1-2, with D possibly matching TRBD1 (6 bases). The CDR3 runs to 15 residues. Germline V gives CDR1 SGHTA, CDR2 FQGNSA. Trimming shortened V by 5 bases and J by 5 bases, and 18 bases separated the two germline ends.

The chain uses TRBV10-3 and TRBJ2-3; tentative D call: TRBD1 (6 bases). Trimming stripped 7 bases from V and 0 bases from J, with 14 bases between. The CDR3 consists of 15 residues. Germline V gene sequence: CDR1 ENHRY, CDR2 SYGVKD. The CDR3 reads CAITRQVSSTDTQYF. CDR3 DNA sequence: TGTGCCATCACCCGACAGGTGTCTAGCACAGATACGCAGTATTTT.

The chain carries TRBV7-9 and TRBJ2-7, with 10 bases aligning to TRBD1. Germline CDR1 and CDR2: SEHNR and FQNEAQ (reference sequence). This CDR3 has 16 amino acids. With 3 bases clipped from V and 2 bases from J, the junction kept 7 bases outside the gene matches. The CDR3 DNA follows: TGTGCCAGCAGCTTTAGGGGACAGGGGAATCCCTACGAGCAGTACTTC. It specifies CASSFRGQGNPYEQYF.

The chain uses TRBV6-2 or TRBV6-3 and TRBJ1-1, with D possibly TRBD1 on 6 matching bases. This CDR3 is 15 amino acids long. Between the trimmed V and J ends, which lost 1 base and 1 base, there was a span of 10 bases. Germline assignment: CDR1 MNHEY and CDR2 SVGEGT. In DNA, the CDR3 is TGTGCCAGCAGTTACTTTCAGGGGAAGAACACTGAAGCTTTCTTT. Amino acids: CASSYFQGKNTEAFF.

The chain carries TRBV6-2 or TRBV6-3 and TRBJ1-1, with D hard to call. Germline CDR1 MNHEY, CDR2 SVGEGT. This CDR3 is 14 amino acids long. V dropped 2 bases and J dropped 14 bases, with 21 bases sitting between them. DNA for the CDR3: TGTGCCAGCAGTTACGTTGGGGTCCCCATGGGGTGCTTCTTT. This codes for CASSYVGVPMGCFF.

CDR3 sequence reads: CASSLAAGRGIEAFF. The CDR3 DNA reads TGCGCCAGCAGCTTGGCCGCGGGGCGTGGGATTGAAGCTTTCTTT. V and J are TRBV5-1 and TRBJ1-1, with D perhaps matching TRBD1 (5 bases). Per germline, CDR1 SGHRS and CDR2 YFSETQ. Trimming shortened V by 0 bases and J by 7 bases, and 16 bases separated the two germline ends. This CDR3 spans 15 amino acids.

The V and J genes are TRBV7-9 and TRBJ2-3; D uncertain. Germline V gene data show CDR1 as SEHNR and CDR2 as FQNEAQ (reference sequence). Between the trimmed V and J ends, which lost 6 bases and 4 bases, there was a span of 11 bases. The CDR3 has 13 residues. CDR3: CASRTWRADTQYF. The CDR3 DNA reads as TGTGCCAGCAGAACCTGGAGAGCAGATACGCAGTATTTT.

This clone occurred a few times. This chain joins TRBV10-3 and TRBJ2-5; no clear D. CDR1 is ENHRY, CDR2 SYGVKD, per germline. This CDR3 spans 11 amino acids. Trimming cost V 10 bases and J 0 bases, with 6 bases left between them. DNA for the CDR3: TGTGCCACTAAATACCAAGAGACCCAGTACTTC. Its translation is CATKYQETQYF.

The J gene is TRBJ1-2, the V gene TRBV5-6; weak D call: TRBD1 (5 bases). CDR1 and CDR2 (germline): SGHDT, YYEEEE. V was pared by 4 bases and J by 9 bases, with 16 bases between. The length of the CDR3 is 13 residues. The CDR3 region has the DNA TGTGCCAGCAGCCGGGACGGAGCGTTGAGCTACACCTTC. Protein sequence: CASSRDGALSYTF.

The V call is TRBV5-1, the J call TRBJ2-7; 8 bases fit TRBD1. The CDR3 totals 14 residues. CDR1 is SGHRS, CDR2 YFSETQ, per germline. The V and J ends lost 2 bases and 2 bases, in that order; junction bases with no gene match: 3. The DNA of the CDR3 is TGCGCCAGCAGCTTACTGACAGGGGCCTACGAGCAGTACTTC. Protein: CASSLLTGAYEQYF.

The rearrangement joins TRBV4-3 to TRBJ2-7; D is possibly TRBD2 (5 bases). CDR3 length: 14 amino acids. Looked up from germline, CDR1 is LGHNA and CDR2 is YSLEER. V gave up 4 bases and J gave up 3 bases, with 13 bases separating them. The CDR3 bases are TGCGCCAGCAGCCTATTTAGCGCAGACTACGAGCAGTACTTC. It codes for CASSLFSADYEQYF.

The rearrangement links TRBV15 to TRBJ2-7; 8 nucleotides line up with TRBD1. CDR1 is LNHNV and CDR2 is YYDKDF in the germline V gene (reference sequence). The V gene end was trimmed by 6 bases and the J gene end by 2 bases; junction bases not matched to a gene: 6. This CDR3 is 14 amino acids long. The DNA for the CDR3 is TGTGCCACCAGTACCGGACAGGGTCCCTACGAGCAGTACTTC. It codes for CATSTGQGPYEQYF.

This rearrangement joins TRBV11-3 to TRBJ2-1; D ambiguous. This CDR3 has 14 amino acids. Deletions cut 0 bases from V and 5 bases from J, with 8 bases between. Per germline, CDR1 SGHNT and CDR2 YENEEA. The CDR3: CASSLDSNDNEQFF. The CDR3 region has the DNA TGTGCCAGCAGCTTAGATTCAAATGACAATGAGCAGTTCTTC. The full variable domain, its missing parts supplied by reference TRBV11-3 and TRBJ2-1, is EAGVVQSPRYKIIEKKQPVAFWCNPISGHNTLYWYLQNLGQGPELLIRYENEEAVDDSQLPKDRFSAERLKGVDSTLKIQPAELGDSAVYLCASSLDSNDNEQFFGPGTRLTVL.

The chain is built from TRBV5-1 and TRBJ1-1; D is unclear. Germline assignment: CDR1 SGHRS and CDR2 YFSETQ. Deletions cut 4 bases from V and 1 base from J, with 8 bases between. CDR3 length: 13 amino acids. The CDR3 DNA follows: TGCGCCAGCAGCGAGGCTCCGAACACTGAAGCTTTCTTT. Amino acid sequence: CASSEAPNTEAFF.

The genes are TRBV10-1 and TRBJ2-7; D not resolved. The CDR3 covers 13 residues. V lost 2 bases and J lost 1, with 6 bases in between. CDR1 WNHNN and CDR2 SYGVQD come from the germline V gene (reference sequence). The CDR3 is CASSEKISYEQYF. The CDR3 DNA reads as TGCGCCAGCAGTGAGAAAATTTCCTACGAGCAGTACTTC.

V usage is TRBV13 and J usage is TRBJ2-1; D might be TRBD1 (6 bases). CDR1 is PRHDT and CDR2 is FYEKMQ in the germline V gene (reference sequence). The germline V and J ends were trimmed by 5 bases and 7 bases, with 24 bases remaining between them. This CDR3 has 17 residues. The CDR3 loop is CASSKGVYRGIVNEQFF. The CDR3 DNA sequence: TGTGCCAGCAGCAAAGGAGTCTATAGGGGGATAGTTAATGAGCAGTTCTTC.

As concerns this clone: The junction departs from the called germline gene at one end, perhaps through a read error. J is TRBJ1-2 and V is TRBV5-6, with D possibly TRBD1 on 5 matching bases. Germline CDR1 is SGHDT and CDR2 is YYEEEE. This CDR3 is built from 14 residues. The CDR3 reads CASSYVGLRGLVNF. The CDR3 nucleotides read TGTGCCAGCAGCTATGTGGGGCTCCGCGGGTTAGTAAACTTC.

This chain uses TRBV10-3 with TRBJ1-6, with 10 bases aligning to TRBD1. The CDR3 is 13 amino acids. In germline, CDR1 is ENHRY, CDR2 SYGVKD. With V trimmed by 8 bases and J by 10 bases, 5 bases remained unmatched. This CDR3 is CAIGGGQGSPLHF. The CDR3 bases are TGTGCCATCGGGGGGGGACAGGGGTCACCCCTCCACTTT.

The CDR3 protein is CASSEWNSPLHF. CDR3 bases: TGTGCCAGCAGTGAATGGAATTCACCCCTCCACTTT. This chain uses TRBV25-1 with TRBJ1-6; no firm D call. CDR3 length equals 12 residues. V lost 1 base, J lost 7 bases, and 2 bases lay in between. CDR1 is MGHDK, CDR2 SYGVNS, per germline.

CDR3 in DNA: TGTGCCAGCAGCGTAGTGGGCAGGGGATCTCTGGAGACCCAGTACTTC. Residues: CASSVVGRGSLETQYF. The V and J genes are TRBV9 and TRBJ2-5; TRBD1 is a possible D gene (6 bases). This CDR3 is 16 amino acids long. Trimming took off 0 bases at V and 5 bases at J, with 17 bases between the two ends. Per germline, CDR1 SGDLS and CDR2 YYNGEE. Together with reference TRBV9 and TRBJ2-5, the CDR3 gives the full variable domain: DSGVTQTPKHLITATGQRVTLRCSPRSGDLSVYWYQQSLDQGLQFLIQYYNGEERAKGNILERFSAQQFPDLHSELNLSSLELGDSALYFCASSVVGRGSLETQYFGPGTRLLVL.

V and J are TRBV7-8 and TRBJ2-1; 7 nucleotides match TRBD2. The CDR3 has 13 residues. CDR1 SGHVS and CDR2 FQNEAQ come from the germline V gene. With V trimmed by 5 bases and J by 9 bases, 7 bases remained unmatched. In DNA, the CDR3 is TGTGCCAGCAGCCCCAGGACTAGGAGTGAGCAGTTCTTC. As protein: CASSPRTRSEQFF.

The chain is built from TRBV7-9 and TRBJ1-4, with a tentative D call TRBD1 (5 bases). V lost 1 base to trimming and J lost 3 bases, with 9 bases between them. The germline V gene has CDR1 SEHNR and CDR2 FQNEAQ (reference sequence). There are 15 residues in the CDR3. As DNA, the CDR3 is TGTGCCAGCAGCTTAGTCGCAGGGTCTAATGAAAAACTGTTTTTT. It is translated as CASSLVAGSNEKLFF. Using reference TRBV7-9 and TRBJ1-4 for the parts outside the CDR3, the full variable domain is DTGVSQNPRHKITKRGQNVTFRCDPISEHNRLYWYRQTLGQGPEFLTYFQNEAQLEKSRLLSDRFSAERPKGSFSTLEIQRTEQGDSAMYLCASSLVAGSNEKLFFGSGTQLSVL.

This clone is a singleton in its sample. The CDR3 sequence is CASSPLYRGILNTEAFF. The CDR3 bases are TGTGCCAGCTCACCACTTTACAGGGGGATACTGAACACTGAAGCTTTCTTT. The genes are TRBV18 and TRBJ1-1; TRBD1 matches 8 bases. CDR3 length: 17 residues. Germline trimming cut 1 base from V and 0 bases from J; bases unmatched to any gene: 7. Per germline, CDR1 KGHSH and CDR2 LQKENI.

The CDR3 DNA reads as TGTGCCAGCAGCCGCCGGCGGGGGGACACCTACGAGCAGTACTTC. Its translation is CASSRRRGDTYEQYF. The V and J genes are TRBV7-8 and TRBJ2-7, with 8 bases identical to TRBD2. Germline V lookup: CDR1 SGHVS, CDR2 FQNEAQ. The CDR3 runs to 15 residues. The ends lost 5 bases at V and 2 bases at J; junction bases unmatched: 8.

Points on this clone: An end of the junction differs from the germline gene, which may be a read error. The J gene is TRBJ1-1, the V gene TRBV7-9; D is unclear. Germline CDR1 is SEHNR and CDR2 is FQNEAQ (reference sequence). The CDR3 spans 13 residues. The CDR3: CASSFLMNTEAFF. The CDR3, as DNA: TGTGCCAGCAGCTTCCTCATGAATACTGAAGCTTTCTTT. The full variable domain, rest sourced from reference TRBV7-9 and TRBJ1-1, is DTGVSQNPRHKITKRGQNVTFRCDPISEHNRLYWYRQTLGQGPEFLTYFQNEAQLEKSRLLSDRFSAERPKGSFSTLEIQRTEQGDSAMYLCASSFLMNTEAFFGQGTRLTVV.

V and J are TRBV7-9 and TRBJ2-3, with a weak D call TRBD2 (6 bases). The germline gives CDR1 SEHNR, CDR2 FQNEAQ (reference sequence). V was trimmed by 5 bases and J by 4 bases, leaving 10 bases between them. The CDR3 has 13 amino acids. Here the CDR3 DNA reads TGTGCCAGCAGCCCCTCGGGGGCAGATACGCAGTATTTT. Encoded protein: CASSPSGADTQYF.

The V call is TRBV12-3 or TRBV12-4, the J call TRBJ1-5; D remains unclear. The CDR3 contains 13 residues. Trimming stripped 6 bases from V and 5 bases from J, with 11 bases between. Here the CDR3 DNA reads TGTGCCAGCAGCCAGGAATCGGATCAGCCCCAGCATTTT. Protein product: CASSQESDQPQHF.

Turning to this clone: Compared with germline, one end of the junction differs, possibly owing to a read error. The rearrangement links TRBV7-9 to TRBJ2-3; D not certain. The CDR3 is 13 residues long. Germline CDR1 SEHNR, CDR2 FQNEAQ (reference sequence). The CDR3 DNA reads as TGTGCCAGCAGCTTAGCACTCACAAATACGCAGTATTTT. Translation: CASSLALTNTQYF.